This TCR beta chain stems from a study of T cell repertoires in cytomegalovirus infection. For the study at large: Public TCR beta signatures indicated both CMV infection and matching HLA type.

The junction had 2 bases not matched to a gene; V was cut back by 3 bases and J by 1 base. The CDR3 sequence is 16 residues long. The V gene's germline CDR1 is SGDLS and CDR2 YYNGEE. TCRdb reprocessed the reads with MiXCR, giving one entry per CDR3 protein. Altogether a few hundred thousand distinct CDR3 sequences are present, about 28% being singletons, with the ten largest covering approximately 20%. This clonotype was detected many times. Its antigen is not known. General study findings and limits: Dominant in the ex vivo response were TCR beta clonotypes restricted by HLA-C and specific for CMV.

This chain joins TRBV9 and TRBJ2-5; 14 bases agree with TRBD2. The receptor was isolated from a human donor in good health (CMV status not recorded). Some clones in this sample may be carry-over from other donors' samples. The specimen was cultured PBMCs, collected from culture after CMV antigen stimulation. The CDR3 bases are TGTGCCAGCAGCGGGACTAGCGGGGGGACCCAAGAGACCCAGTACTTC. It encodes CASSGTSGGTQETQYF.